This T cell receptor (beta chain) was captured in a study of T cells in Graves' hyperthyroidism and ophthalmopathy. The CDR3 regions of TCR beta were amplified from RNA transcripts. In the first-round RT-PCR of the TCR CDR3, the HTBI primer set was used. Using its own MiXCR run on the multiplex PCR reads, TCRdb lists one record per CDR3 protein. The sample lists 30,000 to 40,000 distinct CDR3 sequences; 52% were seen once. With duration under 3 months, ophthalmopathy was active: Clinical Activity Score at least 3, NOSPECS at least 4. Lactation, pregnancy, other autoimmune disease or uncontrolled infection led to exclusion of patients. This CDR3 region has 16 residues. The junction had 13 bases not matched to a gene; V was cut back by 4 bases and J by 6 bases.

The clonotype comes from a middle-aged man with Graves' ophthalmopathy. The sequencing input was blood. The chain couples TRBV12-3 or TRBV12-4 to TRBJ2-7; 9 bases agree with TRBD1. CDR3 DNA: TGTGCCAGCAGTTCAAGGGACAGGGCTTTCTCCACCGAGCAGTACTTC. The encoded protein is CASSSRDRAFSTEQYF.